The 12 T cell receptor beta chains below come from one sample, sequenced in a study of T cell repertoires in cytomegalovirus infection. TCRdb used MiXCR to reprocess the reads, holding one entry per CDR3 protein. The table records under 500,000 distinct CDR3 sequences, about 39% of them present only once. What these receptors recognize is not known. The sample here was cultured PBMCs, taken from culture after CMV antigen stimulation. These TCRs come from a human donor in good health (CMV status not recorded). Some clones in this sample may be carry-over from other donors' samples.

This clonotype appeared a few times. J is TRBJ1-6 and V is TRBV7-6, with D maybe TRBD1 (5 bases). This CDR3 is built from 14 residues. V dropped 8 bases and J dropped 7 bases, with 15 bases sitting between them. In germline, CDR1 is SGHVS, CDR2 FNYEAQ. CDR3 coding DNA: TGTGCCAGCGTAGTGACGGGGGGGAATTCACCCCTCCACTTT. It encodes CASVVTGGNSPLHF.

The chain links TRBV19 to TRBJ2-1; 7 nucleotides agree with TRBD1. The CDR3 is 15 amino acids. Trimming took 5 bases from V and 3 from J; bases not matched to a gene: 7. Germline V gene data show CDR1 as LNHDA and CDR2 as SQIVND (reference sequence). The CDR3 DNA reads TGTGCCAGTAGTGCAGGGGACAGTTACTACAATGAGCAGTTCTTC. This translates into CASSAGDSYYNEQFF.

The genes are TRBV7-8 and TRBJ2-7; D is uncertain. Trimming shortened V by 5 bases and J by 3 bases, and 14 bases separated the two germline ends. The CDR3 has 14 amino acids. Germline lookup yields CDR1 SGHVS and CDR2 FQNEAQ. In nucleotides, the CDR3 is TGTGCCAGCAGCCCTTATGGGCCAAACTACGAGCAGTACTTC. Its protein is CASSPYGPNYEQYF.

CDR3 in amino acids: CASSLAVLAFTEAFF. DNA of the CDR3: TGTGCCAGCAGCTTAGCTGTTCTTGCCTTCACTGAAGCTTTCTTT. The chain uses TRBV7-2 and TRBJ1-1, with D unresolved. The CDR3 is 15 amino acids. V lost 0 bases and J 4 bases, leaving 12 bases between the germline ends. Germline V gene data show CDR1 as SGHTA and CDR2 as FQGNSA.

This clonotype has only a few counts. V gene TRBV4-3 combines with J gene TRBJ2-1; 12 nucleotides align to TRBD2. V shed 4 bases, J shed 5 bases, and the junction held 3 bases outside the gene matches. The germline V gene has CDR1 LGHNA and CDR2 YSLEER. This CDR3 has 15 residues. CDR3 protein: CASSRGLAGNNEQFF. CDR3 bases: TGCGCCAGCAGCCGAGGACTAGCGGGGAACAATGAGCAGTTCTTC.

The chain couples TRBV7-2 to TRBJ1-1; D remains ambiguous. V was clipped by 4 bases and J by 3 bases, with 18 bases between them. CDR3 length: 16 amino acids. Germline V gene lookup returns CDR1 SGHTA and CDR2 FQGNSA. This CDR3 is CASSSQRRGLYTEAFF. CDR3 nucleotides: TGTGCCAGCAGCTCACAGAGGCGCGGGTTGTACACTGAAGCTTTCTTT.

The chain has TRBV6-2 or TRBV6-3 and TRBJ2-6; TRBD1 matches 9 bases. In germline, CDR1 is MNHEY, CDR2 SVGEGT. Trimming took 6 bases from V and 1 from J; bases not matched to a gene: 7. The CDR3 is 17 residues long. The CDR3 sequence is CASSNGQGWSGANVLTF. CDR3 nucleotide sequence: TGTGCCAGCAGCAACGGACAGGGGTGGTCTGGGGCCAACGTCCTGACTTTC.

The chain recombines TRBV15 with TRBJ2-1, with a possible D match to TRBD1 (5 bases). The CDR3 is 17 amino acids. Between the trimmed V and J ends, which lost 3 bases and 7 bases, there was a span of 22 bases. The V gene's germline CDR1 is LNHNV and CDR2 YYDKDF (reference sequence). This CDR3 reads CATSSSVRAGEENEQFF. Written as DNA, the CDR3 is TGTGCCACCAGCAGCTCAGTCAGGGCAGGTGAAGAGAATGAGCAGTTCTTC.

V usage is TRBV28 and J usage is TRBJ2-5; perhaps TRBD2 as D (7 bases). Germline V gives CDR1 MDHEN, CDR2 SYDVKM. Deletions cut 8 bases from V and 2 bases from J, with 15 bases between. The length of the CDR3 is 14 residues. CDR3 coding DNA: TGTGCCAGCGGGGGGGGGCCCCTTCAAGAGACCCAGTACTTC. As protein: CASGGGPLQETQYF.

J is TRBJ2-1 and V is TRBV7-6; 7 bases line up with TRBD2. The germline gives CDR1 SGHVS, CDR2 FNYEAQ. Unmatched junction bases numbered 14, after V lost 5 bases and J lost 4 bases. This CDR3 has 17 residues. In DNA, the CDR3 is TGTGCCAGCAGCCGAGTTGCGACTAGCCGGCCATACAATGAGCAGTTCTTC. This gives the protein CASSRVATSRPYNEQFF.

The V and J genes are TRBV20-1 and TRBJ2-1; TRBD2 is a possible D gene (5 bases). The CDR3 is made up of 16 amino acids. Germline V CDR1 and CDR2: DFQATT, SNEGSKA (reference sequence). Trimming took 3 bases from V and 5 from J, leaving 20 bases between them. The CDR3 nucleotides read TGCAGTGCTAGTCTCCCCCCGGGATCCAGCCACAATGAGCAGTTCTTC. This gives the protein CSASLPPGSSHNEQFF.

The chain combines TRBV7-3 with TRBJ2-2; tentatively, D is TRBD1 or TRBD2 (6 bases each). V was pared by 5 bases and J by 4 bases, with 23 bases between. Germline V gene sequence: CDR1 SGHTA, CDR2 FQGTGA. The CDR3 sequence is 18 residues long. The CDR3 nucleotides are TGTGCCAGCAGCCCCAGGGACTGGACAGAAGAGGGCACCGGGGAGCTGTTTTTT. Protein sequence: CASSPRDWTEEGTGELFF.